Sequencing of this T cell receptor beta chain was carried out in a study of CD8+CD57+ T cells in acquired aplastic anemia. Study at large: Sorted cells (CD4+ and CD8+) yielded DNA amounts that averaged 3.2 ug.

TCR beta VDJ and CDR3 profiling used genomic DNA as template. Each CDR3 protein is one row after TCRdb ran MiXCR on the reads. Among about 210,000 distinct CDR3 sequences listed, 34% were seen once. Study-wide findings and caveats: Controls and patients did not differ significantly in CD8+ Simpson's diversity.

This clonotype was detected only a few times. Its specificity is unknown. This clonotype was obtained from a human donor in good health, serving as a control. Sequencing used sorted CD4+, CD8+, or CD8+CD57+ T cells (not recorded which) from PBMCs.

For the CDR3, the DNA is TGTGCCATCCGGTGGGTCAGATACAATGAGCAGTTCTTC. Protein product: CAIRWVRYNEQFF. The chain carries TRBV2 and TRBJ2-1; D not certain. From germline, CDR1 is SNHLY and CDR2 FYNNEI. This CDR3 is 13 amino acids long. V lost 10 bases to trimming and J lost 4 bases, with 14 bases between them.